The rows below give T cell receptor beta chains drawn from one sample of a study of T cell responses to AZD1222 COVID-19 vaccine. Profiling relied on immunoSEQ multiplex PCR, and the TCRdb table lists in-frame clones only, not all of them. The repertoire shows over 130,000 clones; the top ten hold 2% to 2.5%. The sequenced material came from peripheral blood. The receptors come from an adult in good health. Each CDR3 is given with its conserved first and last residue. D genes are given only for firm matches.

.	TRBV12-3/TRBV12-4	TRBJ1-4	TGTGCCAGCAGTTTTGGAGTCTCTGAAAAACTGTTTTTT	CASSFGVSEKLFF
TRBD1	TRBV19	TRBJ1-5	TGTGCCAGTAGTATACAGGGGGGGGGCAATCAGCCCCAGCATTTT	CASSIQGGGNQPQHF
.	TRBV4-1	TRBJ2-3	TGCGCCAGCAGCCCCTCGCAGGGATCGGGCCATACGCAGTATTTT	CASSPSQGSGHTQYF
.	TRBV7-6	TRBJ1-1	TGTGCCAGCAGCTTAGGCAGGCCCGAGACTGAAGCTTTCTTT	CASSLGRPETEAFF
.	TRBV2	TRBJ1-1	TGTGCCAGCAGTGAACTAGCCCCAGGTAGCACTGAAGCTTTCTTT	CASSELAPGSTEAFF
.	TRBV10-3	TRBJ1-2	TGTGCCATCAATTCTGATGGGGAGGCATATTTTAAATTCCAGGGCTACACCTTC	CAINSDGEAYFKFQGYTF
.	TRBV3-1/TRBV3-2	TRBJ2-2	TGTGCCAGCAGCCGACTGAACACCGGGGAGCTGTTTTTT	CASSRLNTGELFF
.	TRBV2	TRBJ2-5	TGTGCCAGCATCGAGCAGACTAGAACGGGGACCCAGTACTTC	CASIEQTRTGTQYF
.	TRBV6-6	TRBJ1-2	TGTGCCAGCAGTCTTTTGGGGCAGGCCAACTATGGCTACACCTTC	CASSLLGQANYGYTF
TRBD1	TRBV28	TRBJ2-7	TGTGCCAGCAGTTTACCCCGGACAGGGAGCTCCTACGAGCAGTACTTC	CASSLPRTGSSYEQYF
TRBD1	TRBV11-2	TRBJ1-1	TGTGCCAGCAGCCGACAGGGCTTGAACACTGAAGCTTTCTTT	CASSRQGLNTEAFF
TRBD2	TRBV7-8	TRBJ2-5	TGTGCCAGCAGTCTGAGCGGGGGGCCAGGAGAGACCCAGTACTTC	CASSLSGGPGETQYF
.	TRBV30	TRBJ1-2	TGTGCCTGGAGTTTCGGAAGGAGCTATGGCTACACCTTC	CAWSFGRSYGYTF
TRBD1	TRBV5-1	TRBJ1-2	TGCGCCAGCAGATGGACCCCGGGACAGGTTGATGGCTACACCTTC	CASRWTPGQVDGYTF
TRBD1	TRBV5-5	TRBJ1-6	TGTGCCAGCAGGAACCGGGACAGGGGTAATTCACCCCTCCACTTT	CASRNRDRGNSPLHF
.	TRBV7-9	TRBJ2-5	TGTGCCAGCAGCACGGATCAAGAGACCCAGTACTTC	CASSTDQETQYF
TRBD1	TRBV19	TRBJ1-6	TGTGCCAGTAGTATGACAGGGGAGAGGAATTCACCCCTCCACTTT	CASSMTGERNSPLHF
.	TRBV5-8	TRBJ1-2	TGTGCCAGCAGCTTCTTAAGGGGGACATCCTATGGCTACACCTTC	CASSFLRGTSYGYTF